A single sample is the source of the 32 T cell receptor beta chains below, sequenced in a study of blood T cell dynamics during melanoma immunotherapy. TCRdb's table, derived via immunoSEQ multiplex PCR, lists solely in-frame clones and lacks some. The sample has approximately 22,000 clones; roughly nine tenths are singletons. As for time point: pre-treatment baseline. Sequences were derived from blood, sampled from a patient treated with checkpoint blockade. These receptors were obtained from a human donor with melanoma.

The chain links TRBV28 to TRBJ1-4; D remains ambiguous. The germline V gene encodes CDR1 MDHEN and CDR2 SYDVKM. V lost 3 bases, J lost 1 base, and 6 bases lay in between. The CDR3 runs 14 residues. The CDR3 DNA is TGTGCCAGCAGTTTCCGAATAACTAATGAAAAACTGTTTTTT. Amino acid sequence: CASSFRITNEKLFF.

This clone showed up just once. The junction departs from germline at one end; a sequencing error may be responsible. The chain couples TRBV10-1 to TRBJ2-5, with D possibly being TRBD2 (5 bases). Germline lookup yields CDR1 WNHNN and CDR2 SYGVQD (reference sequence). The CDR3 is made up of 15 amino acids. The CDR3 spells CASSESGSELEAQYF. The CDR3 DNA is TGCGCCAGCAGTGAGTCGGGTAGCGAGCTAGAGGCCCAGTACTTC.

The chain joins TRBV5-1 to TRBJ1-4, with D possibly TRBD1 on 5 matching bases. The CDR3 runs to 15 residues. The germline CDR1 and CDR2 sequences are SGHRS and YFSETQ. With 4 bases removed from V and 0 bases from J, the gap between germline ends came to 10 bases. CDR3 nucleotides: TGCGCCAGCAGCAGGAGGGGTGCAACTAATGAAAAACTGTTTTTT. This gives the protein CASSRRGATNEKLFF.

In this sample, this clone turned up once. V usage is TRBV29-1 and J usage is TRBJ2-7; 12 nucleotides line up with TRBD2. The germline CDR1 and CDR2 sequences are SQVTM and ANQGSEA. V trimming: 6 bases; J trimming: 0 bases; junction bases outside the gene matches: 3. The CDR3 runs to 14 residues. CDR3 bases: TGCAGCGTGTCGACTAGCGGGAGCTCCTACGAGCAGTACTTC. Protein: CSVSTSGSSYEQYF.

The V call is TRBV28, the J call TRBJ2-5; 11 nucleotides line up with TRBD2. CDR1 and CDR2 (germline): MDHEN, SYDVKM. This CDR3 comprises 16 residues. The J segment lost 5 bases and the V segment lost 5 bases, leaving 10 bases of the junction unmatched. In nucleotides, the CDR3 is TGTGCCAGCAGTCCCGTACTAGCGGGAGCGGGTGAGACCCAGTACTTC. Translating gives CASSPVLAGAGETQYF.

The chain recombines TRBV2 with TRBJ1-5; D is uncertain. The CDR3 runs to 14 residues. The ends were cut back, 3 bases at V and 7 bases at J, with 13 bases in the middle. Germline values: CDR1 SNHLY, CDR2 FYNNEI. In nucleotides, the CDR3 is TGTGCCAGCAGTGAGACGGAGAACCGGCAGCCCCAGCATTTT. Protein product: CASSETENRQPQHF.

The DNA for the CDR3 is TGTGCCAGCAGCCCCCGTAGTCTGGGGGTGCCAGATACGCAGTATTTT. It codes for CASSPRSLGVPDTQYF. The chain combines TRBV7-2 with TRBJ2-3, with D perhaps assigned TRBD1 or TRBD2 (5 bases each). The germline V gene has CDR1 SGHTA and CDR2 FQGNSA. CDR3 length: 16 residues. V was cut by 5 bases and J by 4 bases, with 19 bases left in between.

The rearrangement uses TRBV11-3 and TRBJ2-3; 8 bases are a match to TRBD2. The germline CDR1 and CDR2 sequences are SGHNT and YENEEA. The CDR3 is 16 residues long. Losses at the gene ends were 3 bases for V and 0 bases for J; bases not matched to a gene: 5. CDR3 sequence (DNA): TGTGCCAGCAGCTTCGGACTAGCCTCGAGCACAGATACGCAGTATTTT. Translating it yields CASSFGLASSTDTQYF.

The chain carries TRBV7-2 and TRBJ2-5; a weak D match, TRBD2 (7 bases). V lost 3 bases and J lost 5, with 16 bases in between. CDR3 size: 15 residues. In germline, CDR1 is SGHTA, CDR2 FQGNSA. This chain's CDR3 is CASSLGASGRETQYF. In DNA, the CDR3 is TGTGCCAGCAGCTTGGGGGCTAGCGGTCGGGAGACCCAGTACTTC.

The V call is TRBV2, the J call TRBJ1-4; D is ambiguous. Between the trimmed V and J ends, which lost 6 bases and 0 bases, there was a span of 8 bases. The CDR3 runs to 14 residues. CDR1 is SNHLY and CDR2 is FYNNEI in the germline V gene. The DNA for the CDR3 is TGTGCCAGCAGCCGCGGTGCAACTAATGAAAAACTGTTTTTT. Protein sequence: CASSRGATNEKLFF.

The rearrangement links TRBV5-4 to TRBJ2-5, with D maybe TRBD1 (7 bases). The DNA matches TRBJ2-7 better at its end, which makes the J call doubtful. The CDR3 extends over 15 amino acids. The V gene's germline CDR1 is SGHNT and CDR2 YYREEE (reference sequence). The CDR3, as DNA: TGTGCCAGCAGCCCGGGGGCCAGGGGGGCCTACGAGCAGTACTTC. Its protein product is CASSPGARGAYEQYF.

The V gene is TRBV5-4, the J gene TRBJ2-1; no definite D call. The CDR3 length is 12 residues. CDR1 is SGHNT, CDR2 YYREEE, per germline (reference sequence). Trimming removed 3 bases from V and 6 bases from J, with 7 bases in between. Here the CDR3 reads CASSSTFNEQFF. As DNA, the CDR3 is TGTGCCAGCAGCTCGACTTTCAATGAGCAGTTCTTC.

V usage is TRBV10-3 and J usage is TRBJ2-5, with TRBD2 as a possible D gene (5 bases). V was clipped by 0 bases and J by 3 bases, with 8 bases between them. This CDR3 is 14 amino acids long. CDR1 ENHRY and CDR2 SYGVKD come from the germline V gene. CDR3 protein: CAISESGSKETQYF. The CDR3 DNA reads TGTGCCATCAGTGAGTCGGGGAGTAAAGAGACCCAGTACTTC.

The V and J genes are TRBV6-1 and TRBJ1-2; D unclear. V was shortened by 5 bases and J by 14 bases, with 15 bases between the two germline ends. CDR1 and CDR2 from the germline V gene are MNHNS and SASEGT. This CDR3 spans 11 amino acids. CDR3 in amino acids: CASSLTVLWTF. Written as DNA, the CDR3 is TGTGCCAGCAGTTTGACGGTCCTTTGGACCTTC.

This clone was seen only a few times. The chain has TRBV6-6 and TRBJ1-2, with D possibly TRBD1 on 5 matching bases. Looked up from germline, CDR1 is MNHNY and CDR2 is SVGAGI (reference sequence). This CDR3 spans 13 amino acids. The V end was cut by 11 bases, the J end by 4 bases, with 17 bases between. The CDR3 nucleotides read TGTGCCGGGACCGAATTCGACGGCTATGGCTACACCTTC. As protein: CAGTEFDGYGYTF.

The chain employs TRBV19 and TRBJ2-3; no clear D. Germline CDR1 is LNHDA and CDR2 is SQIVND (reference sequence). This CDR3 has 13 amino acids. Trimming shortened V by 5 bases and J by 2 bases, and 8 bases separated the two germline ends. The CDR3 reads CASSEWATDTQYF. CDR3 nucleotides: TGTGCCAGTAGTGAATGGGCCACAGATACGCAGTATTTT.

This clone came up a few times. V is TRBV2 and J is TRBJ2-7, with 9 bases that match TRBD1. V trimming: 3 bases; J trimming: 5 bases; junction bases outside the gene matches: 5. The CDR3 spans 14 residues. The V gene's germline CDR1 is SNHLY and CDR2 FYNNEI. The CDR3 DNA follows: TGTGCCAGCAGTGAGGGACAGGGAGGCAACGAGCAGTACTTC. Translation: CASSEGQGGNEQYF.

The chain is built from TRBV7-9 and TRBJ2-7, with D unresolved. The CDR3 covers 14 residues. The V end lost 1 base, the J end lost 7 bases, and 14 bases lay between the germline ends. Germline V gene data show CDR1 as SEHNR and CDR2 as FQNEAQ (reference sequence). The CDR3 loop reads CASSLGVGLMEQYF. The CDR3 region has the DNA TGTGCCAGCAGCTTAGGGGTCGGGCTGATGGAGCAGTACTTC.

The chain couples TRBV6-1 to TRBJ1-5; tentative D call: TRBD1 (6 bases). V was clipped by 2 bases and J by 6 bases, with 17 bases between them. Germline assignment: CDR1 MNHNS and CDR2 SASEGT. This CDR3 is 16 amino acids long. The CDR3 DNA reads as TGTGCCAGCAGTGAATTAGGTCGGGGGGCAGCTCAGCCCCAGCATTTT. Protein: CASSELGRGAAQPQHF.

The chain has TRBV28 and TRBJ2-3, with D unclear. Germline lookup yields CDR1 MDHEN and CDR2 SYDVKM. Trimming took 4 bases from V and 4 from J, leaving 18 bases between them. CDR3 length equals 16 residues. CDR3 bases: TGTGCCAGCAGTTCCCCCGGCCCCCCGGGCGCAGATACGCAGTATTTT. This gives the protein CASSSPGPPGADTQYF.

The rearrangement links TRBV5-1 to TRBJ2-5; D may be TRBD2 (5 bases). CDR3 length: 13 amino acids. V dropped 3 bases and J dropped 5 bases, with 11 bases sitting between them. Germline V gene data show CDR1 as SGHRS and CDR2 as YFSETQ. The CDR3 loop reads CASSWEMSETQYF. DNA of the CDR3: TGCGCCAGCAGCTGGGAGATGAGCGAGACCCAGTACTTC. The whole variable domain, remainder taken from reference TRBV5-1 and TRBJ2-5, is KAGVTQTPRYLIKTRGQQVTLSCSPISGHRSVSWYQQTPGQGLQFLFEYFSETQRNKGNFPGRFSGRQFSNSRSEMNVSTLELGDSALYLCASSWEMSETQYFGPGTRLLVL.

The chain combines TRBV6-5 with TRBJ1-1; 7 nucleotides line up with TRBD1. The CDR3 is 11 amino acids. The germline V gene encodes CDR1 MNHEY and CDR2 SVGAGI. With 9 bases clipped from V and 6 bases from J, the junction kept 4 bases outside the gene matches. The CDR3 reads CASTGAAEAFF. The CDR3 nucleotides read TGTGCCAGTACAGGGGCGGCTGAAGCTTTCTTT.

The chain is built from TRBV27 and TRBJ2-1; 7 positions agree with TRBD1. In germline, CDR1 is MNHEY, CDR2 SMNVEV (reference sequence). The CDR3 spans 16 residues. Losses at the gene ends were 5 bases for V and 2 bases for J; bases not matched to a gene: 9. CDR3 in amino acids: CASSTRRQGTYNEQFF. In DNA form, the CDR3 reads TGTGCCAGCAGTACCCGACGACAGGGAACCTACAATGAGCAGTTCTTC.

The table lists this clone with a count of one. Other DNA sequences from this sample encode an identical CDR3 as well. CDR3 bases: TGTGCCACCAGAGGTGGAGGGGACCCTTATGGCTACACCTTC. As protein: CATRGGGDPYGYTF. The V and J genes are TRBV15 and TRBJ1-2; D is perhaps TRBD1 (5 bases). CDR1 is LNHNV, CDR2 YYDKDF, per germline (reference sequence). Trimming shortened V by 6 bases and J by 5 bases, and 16 bases separated the two germline ends. The CDR3 has 14 amino acids.

The J gene is TRBJ2-3, the V gene TRBV2; D remains ambiguous. Germline lookup yields CDR1 SNHLY and CDR2 FYNNEI. This CDR3 has 13 amino acids. Trimming shortened V by 7 bases and J by 1 base, and 9 bases separated the two germline ends. The CDR3 region is CASKGSGTDTQYF. The CDR3 DNA is TGTGCCAGCAAGGGCTCCGGCACAGATACGCAGTATTTT.

The chain employs TRBV19 and TRBJ1-1; possibly TRBD1 for D (5 bases). Germline CDR1 reads LNHDA; CDR2 reads SQIVND (reference sequence). There are 15 residues in the CDR3. V dropped 7 bases and J dropped 1 base, with 16 bases sitting between them. CDR3 sequence (DNA): TGTGCCAGTACCCCCCAGAGGGGCCAGAACACTGAAGCTTTCTTT. Encoded protein: CASTPQRGQNTEAFF. Full variable domain (missing parts from reference TRBV19 and TRBJ1-1): DGGITQSPKYLFRKEGQNVTLSCEQNLNHDAMYWYRQDPGQGLRLIYYSQIVNDFQKGDIAEGYSVSREKKESFPLTVTSAQKNPTAFYLCASTPQRGQNTEAFFGQGTRLTVV.

The chain joins TRBV5-4 to TRBJ2-1, with 8 bases lining up with TRBD2. The CDR3 is 16 amino acids. V dropped 6 bases and J dropped 9; count of bases not matched to a gene: 17. The V gene's germline CDR1 is SGHNT and CDR2 YYREEE (reference sequence). CDR3 coding DNA: TGTGCCAGCACCATATCCCCCGGGAGGGAAGTAGGTGAGCAGTTCTTC. Amino acids: CASTISPGREVGEQFF.

This chain joins TRBV28 and TRBJ2-7; the D gene is possibly TRBD2 (6 bases). The CDR3 runs to 15 residues. Trimming shortened V by 1 base and J by 2 bases, and 12 bases separated the two germline ends. Germline CDR1 reads MDHEN; CDR2 reads SYDVKM. The CDR3 DNA sequence: TGTGCCAGCAGTTTATTAGGGACTGGACCCTACGAGCAGTACTTC. The encoded protein is CASSLLGTGPYEQYF.

The chain employs TRBV7-2 and TRBJ2-7; 7 bases are shared with TRBD2. V shed 3 bases, J shed 0 bases, and the junction held 2 bases outside the gene matches. Germline V lookup: CDR1 SGHTA, CDR2 FQGNSA. This CDR3 region has 14 residues. The CDR3 reads CASSFGGSSYEQYF. In DNA form, the CDR3 reads TGTGCCAGCAGCTTTGGCGGGAGCTCCTACGAGCAGTACTTC.

This clone has just one count. V is TRBV7-2 and J is TRBJ2-3; D gene ambiguous. The ends were cut back, 1 base at V and 2 bases at J, with 13 bases in the middle. This CDR3 is 16 amino acids long. Germline V gene sequence: CDR1 SGHTA, CDR2 FQGNSA. Written as DNA, the CDR3 is TGTGCCAGCAGCTTAGGCCTGGAATACCCCACAGATACGCAGTATTTT. Translated, it gives CASSLGLEYPTDTQYF.

This clone was seen once. The chain employs TRBV7-2 and TRBJ1-4, with 11 positions matching TRBD1. Germline loops: CDR1 SGHTA, CDR2 FQGNSA. The CDR3 loop spans 16 amino acids. Unmatched junction bases numbered 6, after V lost 5 bases and J lost 4 bases. The chain's CDR3 is CASSPWDRGFNEKLFF. In DNA, the CDR3 is TGTGCCAGCAGCCCATGGGACAGGGGGTTTAATGAAAAACTGTTTTTT.

V usage is TRBV28 and J usage is TRBJ2-7; tentative D call: TRBD2 (6 bases). Trimming removed 2 bases at V and 2 bases at J, with 13 bases between. Germline CDR1 reads MDHEN; CDR2 reads SYDVKM. This CDR3 spans 15 amino acids. The CDR3 loop is CASSLMGGRAYEQYF. For the CDR3, the DNA is TGTGCCAGCAGTTTAATGGGAGGTAGGGCCTACGAGCAGTACTTC.